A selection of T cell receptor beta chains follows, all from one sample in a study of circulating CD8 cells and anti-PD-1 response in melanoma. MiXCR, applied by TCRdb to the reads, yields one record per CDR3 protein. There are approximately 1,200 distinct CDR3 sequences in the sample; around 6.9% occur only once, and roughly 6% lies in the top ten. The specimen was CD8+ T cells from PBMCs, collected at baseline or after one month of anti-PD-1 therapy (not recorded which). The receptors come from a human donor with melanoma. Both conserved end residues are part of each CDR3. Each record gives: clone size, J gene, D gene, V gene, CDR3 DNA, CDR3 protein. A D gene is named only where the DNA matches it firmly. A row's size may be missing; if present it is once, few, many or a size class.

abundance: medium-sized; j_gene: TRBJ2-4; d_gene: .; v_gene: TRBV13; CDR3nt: TGTGCCAGCAGCTTCGCAGGGGAGGGCATTCAGTACTTC; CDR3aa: CASSFAGEGIQYF
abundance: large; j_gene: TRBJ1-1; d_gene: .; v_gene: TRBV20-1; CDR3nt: TGCAGTGCTAGGGAAAAAGGATACACTGAAGCTTTCTTT; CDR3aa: CSAREKGYTEAFF
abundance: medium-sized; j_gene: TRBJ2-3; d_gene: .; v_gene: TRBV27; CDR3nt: TGTGCCAGCGGGTACCCAGAGGCAGATACGCAGTATTTT; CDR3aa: CASGYPEADTQYF
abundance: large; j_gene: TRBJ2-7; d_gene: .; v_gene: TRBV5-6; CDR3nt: TGTGCCAGCAGCGAACAGGGCCTCTACGAGCAGTACTTC; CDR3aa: CASSEQGLYEQYF
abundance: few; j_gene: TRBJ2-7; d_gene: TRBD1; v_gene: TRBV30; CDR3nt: TGTGCCTGGGGACAGGTTTATTTAAACGAGCAGTACTTC; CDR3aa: CAWGQVYLNEQYF
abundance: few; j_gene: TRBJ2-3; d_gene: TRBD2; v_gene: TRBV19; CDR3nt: TGTGCCAGTAGTATAGGTTCTAGCGGCCATGGGACGCAGTATTTT; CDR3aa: CASSIGSSGHGTQYF
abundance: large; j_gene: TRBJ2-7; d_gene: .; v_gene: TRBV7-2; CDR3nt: TGTGCCAGCAGCTTTGCCGGATCCTACGAGCAGTACTTC; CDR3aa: CASSFAGSYEQYF
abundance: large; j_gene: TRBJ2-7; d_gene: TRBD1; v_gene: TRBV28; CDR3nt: TGTGCCAGCAGGGATACCGGGACAGGATTCTACGAGCAGTACTTC; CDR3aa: CASRDTGTGFYEQYF
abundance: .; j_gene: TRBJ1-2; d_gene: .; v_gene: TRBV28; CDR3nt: TGTGCCAGCAGTTCGGCCCTGGGAAGCGGCTACACCTTC; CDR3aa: CASSSALGSGYTF
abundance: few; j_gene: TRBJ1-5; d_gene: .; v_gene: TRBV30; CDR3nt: TGTGCCTGGAGTGCCGGGGATAATCAGCCCCAGCATTTT; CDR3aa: CAWSAGDNQPQHF
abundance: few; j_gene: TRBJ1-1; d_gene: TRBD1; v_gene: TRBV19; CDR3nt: TGTGCCAGTAGTGCGACAGGGGGCTCTTCGACTGAAGCTTTCTTT; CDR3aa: CASSATGGSSTEAFF
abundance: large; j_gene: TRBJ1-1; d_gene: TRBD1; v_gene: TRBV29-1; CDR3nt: TGCAGCGTTGAAAGCCAGGGGGAGGTTGACACTGAAGCTTTCTTT; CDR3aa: CSVESQGEVDTEAFF
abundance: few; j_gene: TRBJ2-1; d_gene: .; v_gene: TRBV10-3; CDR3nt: TGTGCCATCAGTGAGGTCGGCAACCACAATGAGCAGTTCTTC; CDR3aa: CAISEVGNHNEQFF
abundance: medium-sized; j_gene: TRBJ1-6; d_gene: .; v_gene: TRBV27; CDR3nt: TGTGCCAGCAGTTCAAACTTGAGTGCGAATTCACCCCTCCACTTT; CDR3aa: CASSSNLSANSPLHF
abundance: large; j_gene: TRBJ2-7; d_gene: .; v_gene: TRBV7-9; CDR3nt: TGTGCCAGCAGCCCCACCAACCAGGGTGTCTACGAGCAGTACTTC; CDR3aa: CASSPTNQGVYEQYF
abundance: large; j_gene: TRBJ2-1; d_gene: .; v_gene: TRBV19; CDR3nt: TGTGCCAGTAGTGAATCGACGCTAGGCACCTACAATGAGCAGTTCTTC; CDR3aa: CASSESTLGTYNEQFF